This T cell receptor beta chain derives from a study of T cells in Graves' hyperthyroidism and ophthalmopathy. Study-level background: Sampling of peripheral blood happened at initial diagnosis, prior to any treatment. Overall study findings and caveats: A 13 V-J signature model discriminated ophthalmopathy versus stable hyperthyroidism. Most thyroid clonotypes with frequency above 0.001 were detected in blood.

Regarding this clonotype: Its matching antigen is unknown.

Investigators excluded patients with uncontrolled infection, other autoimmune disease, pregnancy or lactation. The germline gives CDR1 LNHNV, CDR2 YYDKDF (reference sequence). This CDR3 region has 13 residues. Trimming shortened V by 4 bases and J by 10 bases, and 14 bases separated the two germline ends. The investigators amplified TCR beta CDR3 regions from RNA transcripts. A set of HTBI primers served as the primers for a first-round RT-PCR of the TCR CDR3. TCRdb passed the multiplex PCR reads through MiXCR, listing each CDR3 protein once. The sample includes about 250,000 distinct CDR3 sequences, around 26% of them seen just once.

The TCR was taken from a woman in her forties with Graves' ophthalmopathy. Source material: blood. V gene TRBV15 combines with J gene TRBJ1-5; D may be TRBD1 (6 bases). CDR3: CATSKGVGRPQHF. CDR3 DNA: TGTGCCACCAGCAAGGGGGTCGGTCGTCCCCAGCATTTT.